These 9 T cell receptor beta chains originate from one sample sequenced in a study of regulatory T cells in long-lasting Graves disease. The time point was: newly diagnosed GD, antithyroid drugs for less than 3 months. TCR sequences were obtained from RNA taken from PBMCs. Assembly of TCR beta libraries relied on iRepertoire HTBI primers together with Arm-PCR of CDR3 regions. TCRdb re-called the multiplex PCR reads through MiXCR, storing one row per CDR3 protein. The sample gives about 430,000 distinct CDR3 sequences, about 15% of which show up once; around 7.6% is in the top ten. These data also formed part of another study, on T cells in Graves' hyperthyroidism and ophthalmopathy.

Specimen: peripheral blood mononuclear cells (PBMCs), collected at new diagnosis, from a patient treated with antithyroid drugs. These receptor sequences come from a woman aged 40-49 years with Graves disease.

This clonotype was observed a few times. Mismatch with germline at one junction end may stem from a read error. This chain links TRBV12-3 or TRBV12-4 with TRBJ1-1, with D uncertain. This CDR3 region has 12 residues. As DNA, the CDR3 is TGTGCCGGCAGTTTTGAGAACACTGAAGCTTTCTTT. It translates to CAGSFENTEAFF.

There are a few counts of this clonotype. The chain joins TRBV29-1 to TRBJ2-3, with D tentatively TRBD2 (6 bases). Trimming stripped 6 bases from V and 3 bases from J, with 22 bases between. The CDR3 is made up of 16 amino acids. Germline loops: CDR1 SQVTM, CDR2 ANQGSEA. CDR3 nucleotide sequence: TGCAGCGTCTCACTTAGCGGAACCCTTCCAACAGATACGCAGTATTTT. Translating it yields CSVSLSGTLPTDTQYF.

This clonotype was counted at least ten times. This chain links TRBV5-1 with TRBJ2-7; no definite D call. Germline V CDR1 and CDR2: SGHRS, YFSETQ. CDR3 length equals 15 residues. The ends were cut back, 0 bases at V and 6 bases at J, with 16 bases in the middle. For the CDR3, the DNA is TGCGCCAGCAGCTTGGGCCATCTGACCCTCCGCGAGCAGTACTTC. Protein sequence: CASSLGHLTLREQYF.

This clonotype was seen ten or more times. The V gene is TRBV3-1, the J gene TRBJ2-1; 13 bases are shared with TRBD2. The germline V gene has CDR1 LGHDT and CDR2 YNNKEL (reference sequence). J was trimmed by 5 bases and V by 6 bases; bases with no gene match: 4. The CDR3 loop spans 15 amino acids. The chain's CDR3 is CASRTGTSGNNEQFF. The CDR3 coding sequence is TGTGCCAGCAGAACCGGGACTAGCGGGAACAATGAGCAGTTCTTC.

This clonotype was seen at least ten times. The chain combines TRBV20-1 with TRBJ1-1; TRBD1 might be the D (5 bases). Deletions cut 3 bases from V and 7 bases from J, with 9 bases between. Germline V gene lookup returns CDR1 DFQATT and CDR2 SNEGSKA (reference sequence). This CDR3 comprises 11 residues. The CDR3 here is CSASNGGEAFF. The CDR3 DNA follows: TGCAGTGCTAGTAACGGGGGTGAAGCTTTCTTT.

Points on this clonotype: One end of the junction does not line up with germline, which may come from a read error. The chain has TRBV2 and TRBJ2-3; 15 positions match TRBD2. Germline CDR1 and CDR2: SNHLY and FYNNEI. This CDR3 contains 17 residues. CDR3 nucleotides: TGTGCTAGCAGGGGGACTAGCGGGAGGACCTACACAGATACGCAGTATTTT. This translates into CASRGTSGRTYTDTQYF.

This clonotype has a count of ten or more. The chain employs TRBV12-3 or TRBV12-4 and TRBJ2-3; no firm D call. The CDR3 sequence is 17 residues long. V was cut by 1 base and J by 3 bases, with 17 bases left in between. Here the CDR3 reads CASSLGPYDERTDTQYF. The CDR3 DNA is TGTGCCAGCAGTTTAGGGCCGTACGATGAGAGAACAGATACGCAGTATTTT.

The J gene is TRBJ2-1, the V gene TRBV20-1; 16 bases are shared with TRBD2. After removal of 5 bases from V and 1 base from J, the junction contained 5 bases not matched to a gene. The V gene's germline CDR1 is DFQATT and CDR2 SNEGSKA (reference sequence). The CDR3 runs to 17 residues. The CDR3 reads CSALGLAGGRSYNEQFF. In DNA form, the CDR3 reads TGCAGTGCTTTGGGACTAGCGGGAGGGAGGTCCTACAATGAGCAGTTCTTC.

A note on this clonotype: Compared with germline, one end of the junction differs, possibly owing to a read error. V usage is TRBV2 and J usage is TRBJ2-7; 7 bases are a match to TRBD1. From germline, CDR1 is SNHLY and CDR2 FYNNEI. This CDR3 comprises 16 residues. The DNA of the CDR3 is TGCGCCAGCAGTGGTATTGTGAGACAGGGCGTCTACGAGCAGTACTTC. Translated, it gives CASSGIVRQGVYEQYF.